This record looks at one T cell receptor beta chain sequence and its context. A few counts support this clone. The antigen it binds to is not known. No much larger clone is present one base from it, and per-base qualities are unavailable. CDR1 KGHSH and CDR2 LQKENI were looked up in the germline V gene. Unmatched junction bases come to 11, with V trimmed by 6 bases and J by 2 bases. The CDR3 starts with the cysteine, ends with the phenylalanine, and has 16 residues. This entry keeps only the CDR3 DNA: 48 bases, framed from base 1. The immunoSEQ Assay, a bias-controlled multiplex PCR, was used to amplify TCRbeta CDR3 regions from genomic DNA. For the original study's pipeline: The number of nucleated cells in each sample was estimated from the amplification of reference gene primers within the assay. Sequence reads were collapsed and filtered to measure the absolute abundance of every unique TCRbeta CDR3 rearrangement. For each sample, productive Simpson clonality was calculated as the square root of Simpson's diversity index across productive rearrangements. TCRdb took this table from immuneACCESS and kept in-frame rearrangements with V and J called. Such tables lack part of the clones; where checked against another copy, unresolved V genes explain under half of the gap, and the rest is unexplained. The D gene and trimming were derived from the DNA, and the V and J assignments and clone size from that table. This sample is represented by 200,000 to 250,000 clones; around 83% of them were singletons. Around 3.5% of the sample is taken by the ten largest.

Whole blood was collected in K2EDTA tubes by collaborating institutions according to the institutions' own protocols. For TCRbeta analysis, collaborators shipped samples in one of three forms: frozen whole blood, isolated PBMCs, or DNA extracted from either of those sample types. The data belong to a study of blood T cell repertoires in COVID-19 (dated by TCRdb to 2018 to 2021). Background for the entire study: Samples covering the acute and convalescent phases of COVID-19 were provided by collaborators in the United States, Italy and Spain. The prospective study material was composed of cDNA or gDNA derived from T cells, B-cell-depleted T cells, or PBMCs. The dataset comprised deeply sampled blood TCRbeta repertoires from subjects exposed to, actively infected with, or recovered from COVID-19. The repertoires were made available in a free public database intended to serve as a resource for research on the immune response to SARS-CoV-2. The samples were drawn from the first 160 participants of the ongoing ImmuneRACE study and from roughly 1,300 subjects provided by 6 global collaborators. The sample metadata nearly always contained a de-identified subject ID, COVID-19 status, age in years and sex. Where available, HLA class I and class II types were obtained from metadata supplied by the sample provider rather than from assay-based typing.

What the research found in general, with its limitations: How much clinical and demographic metadata was included differed by source and by participant, and the metadata was provided uncurated.

Input material: peripheral blood. Here the chain combines TRBV18 and TRBJ1-1, with 8 junctional bases fitting TRBD1. The source is a woman between 18 and 29 years old with acute or convalescent COVID-19. The nucleotide sequence is TGTGCCAGCTCGGCCGACAGGGGTATTGGAAACACTGAAGCTTTCTTT. Translated, this is CASSADRGIGNTEAFF.